This entry concerns a single T cell receptor beta chain. What antigen it recognizes has not been identified. One base away there is no much larger clone; base qualities are not given. The germline V gene supplies CDR1 KGHSH and CDR2 LQKENI. Inclusive of the bounding cysteine and phenylalanine, the CDR3 is 16 residues long. Left in the record is the CDR3 DNA by itself, 48 bases read in frame from the first base. V ends up 2 bases short and J 0 bases short, with an unmatched junction base count of 7. The sample is drawn from a study of shared clonotypes between healthy human individuals (dated by TCRdb to the early 2020s). The study in broad terms: The cohort comprised a couple of women and a few men aged 18 to 49 years. Per donor, three plates each were used for CD4 naive and CD4 memory, two for CD8 naive, and one for CD8 memory. Between about 0.8 and 9 billion PBMCs per donor were obtained by leukapheresis. Different laboratories and diverse techniques were used to prepare libraries and sequence TCR repertoires, to increase sequencing depth and limit assay-specific biases. To estimate repertoire size and how much clonotypes are shared between individuals, the study performed deep sequencing of blood TCR repertoires from a handful of healthy adults. Overall results and qualifications from the work: Rarefaction of sorted-subset datasets indicated incomplete sequencing despite the large sequencing depth. Higher generation probabilities were observed for clonotypes shared by all four sorted-subset donors than for non-shared clonotypes. Larger estimated clonotype richness was generally found for naive subsets than for memory subsets. Based on pairwise subsampling, the degree of clonotype sharing among donors was expected to be affected by sequencing depth. Because the study included a small number of donors, the genetic and exposure-history diversity represented was limited. Across four donors, around 5% of naive CD4, more than 3% of naive CD8, around 2.1% of memory CD4, and around 0.4% of memory CD8 clonotypes were shared. Sampling was restricted to blood, and TCR repertoires in tissue are likely to differ from TCR repertoires in blood.

Using the deep immunoSEQ assay, TCR CDR3 regions were amplified from genomic DNA by multiplex PCR. Extracted genomic DNA from each cell subset was spread evenly across all wells of several immunoSEQ 96-well plates, with each plate serving as a replicate. Each replicate PCR for sorted subsets received around 0.2 ug genomic DNA, equal to roughly 30,000 T cell genomes. Purified libraries were measured with a Qubit 3.0 fluorometer, size-checked on a Bioanalyzer 2100, and measured again with the KAPA Library Quantification kit. Every immunoSEQ 96-well plate was sequenced on a separate single-read 150-cycle Illumina NextSeq 550 flow cell. Per the authors' processing: Because the immunoSEQ output included only junctional sequences and no quality scores, the filtering could not be the same as the filtering used for full-length reads. Sequences were annotated with PyIR, a Python wrapper for IgBLAST v1.9, and V/J genes and CDR3 were assigned using IMGT germline references. Reads with weak V/J assignments (E-value above 1e-6), missing CDR3, stop codons, out-of-frame junctions, or ambiguous translated residues were removed. V3J clonotypes were defined by identical inferred V gene, J gene, and CDR3 amino acid sequence. Percentage overlap between repertoires was computed as shared unique clonotypes divided by the size of the smaller repertoire. Repertoire richness was assessed with RTK rarefaction, the Chao1 estimator, and Recon v2.1 estimates of unobserved clonotypes. For all TCRbeta clonotypes obtained by the gDNA method from four donors, generation probabilities were computed with OLGA. TCRdb mirrors the immuneACCESS table, restricted to in-frame sequences. Some clones are absent from its copies; in checked studies, under half trace to an unresolved V gene, and the reason for the others is unknown. That table gives V, J and clone size, and the DNA gave D and trimming. This sample is represented by some 2,100,000 clones; 90% to 96% of them were singletons. The ten largest clonotypes hold about 0.13% of the sample.

Healthy HIV-negative adults with no recently reported acute infections or vaccinations were included as donors. Every donor was a Caucasian adult residing in Nashville, Tennessee, USA. Magnetic negative selection was used to enrich CD4+ T cells, after which naive cells were positively selected on CD45RA and the negative fraction became the memory subset. Blood was obtained by leukapheresis, after which PBMCs were separated by Ficoll-Histopaque density gradient centrifugation and cryopreserved in liquid nitrogen vapor phase. Analytical flow cytometry was used to check the purity and quantity of each magnetically sorted T cell population. Genomic DNA was isolated from each sorted fraction and quantified by UV absorbance on a Nanodrop 2000c.

Material: naive CD4+ T cells sorted from blood. This specimen's cell subset or site label, interpreted: CD45RA+ positively selected. This receptor was identified in a man in his late teens or twenties in good health. This chain joins TRBV18 to TRBJ2-7, with 7 central nucleotides matching TRBD2. In nucleotide form, the sequence is TGTGCCAGCTCACCAGAAGCGGGACTCCTCTCCTACGAGCAGTACTTC. It translates as CASSPEAGLLSYEQYF. Where the CDR3 stops, the reference TRBV18 and TRBJ2-7 genes take over; the full variable domain is NAGVMQNPRHLVRRRGQEARLRCSPMKGHSHVYWYRQLPEEGLKFMVYLQKENIIDESGMPKERFSAEFPKEGPSILRIQQVVRGDSAAYFCASSPEAGLLSYEQYFGPGTRLTVT.